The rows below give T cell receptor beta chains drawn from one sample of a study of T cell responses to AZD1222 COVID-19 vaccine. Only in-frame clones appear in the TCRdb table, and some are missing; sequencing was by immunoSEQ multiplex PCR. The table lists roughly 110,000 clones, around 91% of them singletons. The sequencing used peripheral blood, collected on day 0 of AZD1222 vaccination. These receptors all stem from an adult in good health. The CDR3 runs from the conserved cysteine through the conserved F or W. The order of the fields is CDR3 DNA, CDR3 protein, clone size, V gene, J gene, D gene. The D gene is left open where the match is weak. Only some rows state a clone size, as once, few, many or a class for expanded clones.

TGTGCCAGCAGCGGACAGGGGAGCTATGGCTACACCTTC	CASSGQGSYGYTF	NA	TRBV9	TRBJ1-2	TRBD1
TGTGCCAGCAGCCAAGCAAGCGGGGGGGGAGAGACCCAGTACTTC	CASSQASGGGETQYF	few	TRBV4-2	TRBJ2-5	TRBD2
TGTGCCAGCAGCCAGGGGGCCTACAACGAGCAGTACTTC	CASSQGAYNEQYF	once	TRBV3-1/TRBV3-2	TRBJ2-7	NA
TGTGCCAGCAGCCACCTTAGCGGGGGATCCTACGAGCAGTACTTC	CASSHLSGGSYEQYF	NA	TRBV3-1/TRBV3-2	TRBJ2-7	TRBD2
TGTGCCAGCAGTTATGATTCCGGGGCCAACGTCCTGACTTTC	CASSYDSGANVLTF	NA	TRBV6-2/TRBV6-3	TRBJ2-6	NA
TGTGCCATCCTGAGACCCCTTGAAGCTTTCTTT	CAILRPLEAFF	NA	TRBV2	TRBJ1-1	NA
TGTGCCAGCAGTGAAGGACAGAACACTGAAGCTTTCTTT	CASSEGQNTEAFF	NA	TRBV6-1	TRBJ1-1	NA
TGTGCCTGGGACAGGGCCTGGGGCTACACCTTC	CAWDRAWGYTF	NA	TRBV30	TRBJ1-2	TRBD1
TGTGCCAGCGGGCGATCAAATGAAAAACTGTTTTTT	CASGRSNEKLFF	NA	TRBV6-5	TRBJ1-4	NA
TGTGCCAGCAAAGGGGGCCCCGATAAACTGTTTTTT	CASKGGPDKLFF	NA	TRBV2	TRBJ1-4	TRBD1
TGTGCCAGCAGCTTCGGGGGCATCCAAGAGACCCAGTACTTC	CASSFGGIQETQYF	NA	TRBV7-9	TRBJ2-5	NA